This T cell receptor beta chain was captured by sequencing in a study of breast tumors, draining lymph nodes, adjacent tissues. Notes on the study in general: Luminal-like breast cancer showed significantly greater tumor-nontumor repertoire similarity than basal-like breast cancer did.

This clonotype occurred many times. Its antigen is still unknown. Samples came from axillary lymph nodes draining the breast cancer. With V trimmed by 5 bases and J by 3 bases, 7 bases remained unmatched. CDR1 and CDR2 from the germline V gene are SGHRS and YFSETQ. CDR3 size: 14 residues. MiXCR, applied by TCRdb to the multiplex PCR reads, yields one record per CDR3 protein. The sample includes some 120,000 distinct CDR3 sequences, approximately 20% of them seen just once. The clonotype comes from a female donor with breast cancer. Some clones in this sample may be carry-over from other donors' samples. This chain uses TRBV5-1 with TRBJ2-7; 8 bases align to TRBD2. The specimen was axillary lymph node tissue. The CDR3 spells CASRSVAGGYEQYF. The CDR3 DNA reads TGCGCCAGCAGATCGGTGGCGGGAGGCTACGAGCAGTACTTC.